The 21 T cell receptor beta chains below come from one sample, sequenced in a study of blood T cell repertoires in COVID-19. TCRdb keeps only in-frame clones here, not all; method: immunoSEQ multiplex PCR. The sample carries about 330,000 clones, around 92% recorded once. The sample taken for sequencing was peripheral blood. Source of these receptors: a young man who had recovered from COVID-19.

V gene TRBV5-1 combines with J gene TRBJ2-1; TRBD1 aligns across 11 bases. V was pared by 0 bases and J by 9 bases, with 5 bases of the junction left unmatched. The CDR3 loop spans 15 amino acids. Germline CDR1 is SGHRS and CDR2 is YFSETQ. The CDR3 DNA reads TGCGCCAGCAGCTTGGCGGGACAGGGGGTTCGTGAGCAGTTCTTC. Residues: CASSLAGQGVREQFF.

The rearrangement joins TRBV6-5 to TRBJ1-1; D may be TRBD1 (5 bases). CDR3 length: 14 amino acids. V was pared by 2 bases and J by 10 bases, with 17 bases between. The germline V gene has CDR1 MNHEY and CDR2 SVGAGI. The CDR3 loop reads CASSYNQAGRGAFF. CDR3 nucleotide sequence: TGTGCCAGCAGTTACAACCAAGCAGGGCGGGGAGCTTTCTTT.

The chain is built from TRBV4-1 and TRBJ2-7; D not resolved. The CDR3 covers 15 residues. The germline V and J ends were trimmed by 0 bases and 1 base, with 10 bases remaining between them. The germline V gene has CDR1 MGHRA and CDR2 YSYEKL. Here the CDR3 reads CASSQESWRSYEQYF. CDR3 nucleotide sequence: TGCGCCAGCAGCCAAGAGTCGTGGCGGTCCTACGAGCAGTACTTC.

This chain uses TRBV30 with TRBJ2-3; maybe TRBD2 (5 bases). Trimming took off 1 base at V and 1 base at J, with 9 bases between the two ends. This CDR3 contains 14 residues. Per germline, CDR1 GTSNPN and CDR2 SVGIG (reference sequence). The CDR3 bases are TGTGCCTGGAGTGATCCTAGCCGCACAGATACGCAGTATTTT. Translated: CAWSDPSRTDTQYF.

Notes on this clone: Its ends do not fully match the called genes, so a read error is possible. The CDR3 nucleotides are TGTGCCAGCAGATTAGAGATGGGGGCGGCCTTGGATTCACCCCTCCACTTT. Protein: CASRLEMGAALDSPLHF. The V and J genes are TRBV7-2 and TRBJ1-6; D perhaps matches TRBD1 (6 bases). The length of the CDR3 is 17 residues. Germline lookup yields CDR1 SGHTA and CDR2 FQGNSA.

The rearrangement uses TRBV4-1 and TRBJ1-4, with 7 bases that match TRBD1. The CDR3 consists of 15 residues. The germline V gene encodes CDR1 MGHRA and CDR2 YSYEKL. V dropped 4 bases and J dropped 5; count of bases not matched to a gene: 7. The chain's CDR3 is CASSLDRVENEKLFF. CDR3 sequence (DNA): TGCGCCAGCAGCCTTGACAGGGTGGAAAATGAAAAACTGTTTTTT.

This rearrangement joins TRBV19 to TRBJ2-1; TRBD2 might be the D (7 bases). Germline values: CDR1 LNHDA, CDR2 SQIVND (reference sequence). Trimming took off 4 bases at V and 5 bases at J, with 12 bases between the two ends. The CDR3 spans 14 residues. CDR3 amino acids: CASSRGGRDNEQFF. The CDR3 DNA reads as TGTGCCAGTAGTAGGGGGGGCCGGGACAATGAGCAGTTCTTC.

CDR3 nucleotides: TGTGCCAGCAGCCAAGGACAGGATAGCAATCAGCCCCAGCATTTT. The encoded protein is CASSQGQDSNQPQHF. The rearrangement joins TRBV4-2 to TRBJ1-5, with a possible D match to TRBD1 (6 bases). This CDR3 is 15 amino acids long. CDR1 LGHNA and CDR2 YNFKEQ come from the germline V gene. The V gene lost 1 base and the J gene lost 0 bases, with 7 bases spanning the gap.

This clone was picked up one time. The chain carries TRBV7-8 and TRBJ1-1; D unclear. Germline V gene sequence: CDR1 SGHVS, CDR2 FQNEAQ. The CDR3 covers 15 residues. Trimming pared 5 bases from V and 4 bases from J, leaving 17 bases between. As DNA, the CDR3 is TGTGCCAGCAGCGCCCGGGAGCCCCCGGGCACTGAAGCTTTCTTT. It encodes CASSAREPPGTEAFF.

The chain links TRBV3-1 (or the pseudogene TRBV3-2) to TRBJ2-7, with 9 bases aligning to TRBD1. The CDR3 spans 14 residues. Germline V CDR1 and CDR2: LGHDT, YNNKEL (reference sequence). V shed 8 bases and J 1 base; nucleotides not matched to a gene: 6. The CDR3 region has the DNA TGTGCCAGCGCGGAGGACAGGGGTTCCTACGAGCAGTACTTC. It translates to CASAEDRGSYEQYF.

The chain couples TRBV6-5 to TRBJ1-1; no definite D call. Germline values: CDR1 MNHEY, CDR2 SVGAGI. This CDR3 comprises 13 residues. With 0 bases removed from V and 7 bases from J, the gap between germline ends came to 9 bases. In nucleotides, the CDR3 is TGTGCCAGCAGTTACTCGAGTCGGGGTGAAGCTTTCTTT. Translated: CASSYSSRGEAFF.

The CDR3: CASSQEIGGTEQFF. In nucleotides, the CDR3 is TGTGCCAGCAGCCAGGAGATTGGGGGGACCGAGCAGTTCTTC. This rearrangement joins TRBV4-2 to TRBJ2-1; possible D gene TRBD2, 6 bases. Trimming removed 3 bases from V and 10 bases from J, with 16 bases in between. Germline V gives CDR1 LGHNA, CDR2 YNFKEQ. The CDR3 totals 14 residues.

The genes are TRBV10-3 and TRBJ1-1; 9 bases line up with TRBD1. Germline-derived CDR1 and CDR2 are ENHRY and SYGVKD. CDR3 length: 15 amino acids. V trimming: 7 bases; J trimming: 5 bases; junction bases outside the gene matches: 11. CDR3 in amino acids: CAINDATGGVTEAFF. CDR3 nucleotide sequence: TGTGCCATCAACGACGCGACAGGGGGAGTTACTGAAGCTTTCTTT.

The chain couples TRBV6-2 or TRBV6-3 to TRBJ1-1, with D maybe TRBD1 (6 bases). V lost 2 bases and J lost 1, with 11 bases in between. The CDR3 consists of 15 residues. Per germline, CDR1 MNHEY and CDR2 SVGEGT. As DNA, the CDR3 is TGTGCCAGCAGTTACCCGCGGGGGCGGAACACTGAAGCTTTCTTT. It yields the protein CASSYPRGRNTEAFF.

V and J are TRBV4-1 and TRBJ1-1, with D possibly being TRBD1 (5 bases). Trimming left V 4 bases short and J 6 bases short, with 18 bases between. CDR1 and CDR2 from the germline V gene are MGHRA and YSYEKL. This CDR3 region has 15 residues. For the CDR3, the DNA is TGCGCCAGCAGCCGGGGAACTTGGGGGGGTCCTGAAGCTTTCTTT. Amino acids: CASSRGTWGGPEAFF.

This clone was recorded a few times. The chain is built from TRBV10-3 and TRBJ1-1; D may be TRBD1 (5 bases). The CDR3 has 14 amino acids. V was pared by 3 bases and J by 3 bases, with 11 bases between. Germline CDR1 reads ENHRY; CDR2 reads SYGVKD. Here the CDR3 reads CAISDVRADTEAFF. CDR3 sequence (DNA): TGTGCCATCAGTGACGTCAGGGCGGACACTGAAGCTTTCTTT.

This clone was observed once. CDR3 amino acids: CSVGGRNTGELFF. The CDR3 nucleotides read TGCAGCGTTGGCGGGCGGAACACCGGGGAGCTGTTTTTT. The chain carries TRBV29-1 and TRBJ2-2; D possibly corresponds to TRBD2 (5 bases). V lost 4 bases, J lost 1 base, and 7 bases lay in between. The CDR3 consists of 13 residues. Germline V gene data show CDR1 as SQVTM and CDR2 as ANQGSEA.

The rearrangement joins TRBV6-5 to TRBJ1-1; possible D gene TRBD1, 6 bases. The V gene lost 6 bases and the J gene lost 3 bases, with 11 bases spanning the gap. The CDR3 contains 13 residues. Per the germline V gene, CDR1 is MNHEY and CDR2 is SVGAGI. DNA of the CDR3: TGTGCCAGCAGGAGGGACACCTACACTGAAGCTTTCTTT. As protein: CASRRDTYTEAFF.

V is TRBV25-1 and J is TRBJ1-4; 10 bases align to TRBD1. CDR1 is MGHDK, CDR2 SYGVNS, per germline. CDR3 length: 17 residues. The trim removed 7 bases at V and 5 bases at J, leaving 13 bases unmatched. The CDR3 coding sequence is TGTGCCAGCAATAGGGACAGGGGACCGGTCTGGAATGAAAAACTGTTTTTT. This gives the protein CASNRDRGPVWNEKLFF.

The chain has TRBV18 and TRBJ2-2, with 13 bases fitting TRBD2. Trimming at V came to 2 bases and at J to 7 bases, leaving 4 bases not matched to a gene. The CDR3 spans 16 residues. From germline, CDR1 is KGHSH and CDR2 LQKENI. The DNA for the CDR3 is TGTGCCAGCTCACCAGGGACTAGCGGGAAAGGCGGGGAGCTGTTTTTT. This translates into CASSPGTSGKGGELFF.

The J gene is TRBJ2-1, the V gene TRBV14; 12 bases map to TRBD2. The V gene's germline CDR1 is SGHDN and CDR2 FVKESK. The CDR3 runs to 16 residues. Losses at the gene ends were 1 base for V and 9 bases for J; bases not matched to a gene: 7. For the CDR3, the DNA is TGTGCCAGCAGCCAAGCCCTAGCGGGGGGGCTCGGTGAGCAGTTCTTC. This encodes CASSQALAGGLGEQFF.